The T cell receptor (beta chain) described here comes from a study of Ad26.COV2.S vaccination and SARS-CoV-2 variants. Study as a whole: Intramuscular Ad26.COV2.S doses were given once or twice, 56 days apart.

Germline CDR1 is GTSNPN and CDR2 is SVGIG (reference sequence). This CDR3 is built from 14 residues. The trim removed 3 bases at V and 8 bases at J, leaving 10 bases unmatched. Repertoires were generated with immunoSEQ multiplex PCR, while TCRdb's copy carries only in-frame clones and drops some. Of about 400,000 clones in the sample, about 91% were seen once. The treatment was: some 20 received Ad26.COV2.S at low or high dose, single or two shots; roughly five received placebo; per-sample allocation not given. Samples came from day 63 after the first vaccine or placebo injection. The TCR comes from a person aged 18 to 59 who received the Ad26.COV2.S COVID-19 vaccine or a placebo. The V call is TRBV30, the J call TRBJ1-2; 9 bases match TRBD1. This sample comprised peripheral blood, obtained in a trial of Ad26.COV2.S vaccine versus placebo. CDR3 residues: CAWSPTLTGGGYTF. CDR3 bases: TGTGCCTGGAGCCCAACCCTGACAGGGGGGGGCTACACCTTC.